This passage covers 12 T cell receptor beta chains from one sample sequenced in a study of identical twins. TCRdb reprocessed the 5' RACE reads with MiXCR, giving one entry per CDR3 protein. The sample has some 1,700,000 distinct CDR3 sequences; around a third are singletons. Sequencing was performed on cord blood. The receptors were sampled from a newborn girl in good health.

There are a few counts of this clonotype. The chain combines TRBV20-1 with TRBJ1-5; possibly TRBD1 for D (5 bases). Trimming removed 2 bases from V and 4 bases from J, with 15 bases in between. The CDR3 is 15 residues long. Germline V lookup: CDR1 DFQATT, CDR2 SNEGSKA (reference sequence). CDR3 sequence: CSARRYQGLNQPQHF. CDR3 sequence (DNA): TGCAGTGCTAGACGGTATCAGGGTCTGAATCAGCCCCAGCATTTT.

The rearrangement uses TRBV5-1 and TRBJ2-5, with 8 bases aligning to TRBD2. J was trimmed by 3 bases and V by 5 bases; bases with no gene match: 9. Germline CDR1 and CDR2: SGHRS and YFSETQ. This CDR3 has 15 residues. The CDR3 sequence is CASRPEGLVKETQYF. The CDR3 DNA sequence: TGCGCCAGCAGACCCGAGGGACTAGTGAAAGAGACCCAGTACTTC. Full variable domain (outside the CDR3, taken from reference TRBV5-1 and TRBJ2-5): KAGVTQTPRYLIKTRGQQVTLSCSPISGHRSVSWYQQTPGQGLQFLFEYFSETQRNKGNFPGRFSGRQFSNSRSEMNVSTLELGDSALYLCASRPEGLVKETQYFGPGTRLLVL.

The J gene is TRBJ2-7, the V gene TRBV7-2; 11 nucleotides line up with TRBD2. The V gene's germline CDR1 is SGHTA and CDR2 FQGNSA. The length of the CDR3 is 15 residues. With V trimmed by 5 bases and J by 2 bases, 5 bases remained unmatched. The CDR3 DNA is TGTGCCAGCAGCCCGATGGGACTAGCGGCCTACGAGCAGTACTTC. Translating gives CASSPMGLAAYEQYF.

The chain is built from TRBV7-2 and TRBJ2-7; the match to TRBD2 covers 11 bases. The CDR3 extends over 16 amino acids. Germline trimming cut 5 bases from V and 2 bases from J; bases unmatched to any gene: 8. In germline, CDR1 is SGHTA, CDR2 FQGNSA. Here the CDR3 reads CASSRRLAGSPYEQYF. CDR3 coding DNA: TGTGCCAGCAGCCGCCGACTAGCGGGATCCCCCTACGAGCAGTACTTC.

This clonotype has a handful of counts. This chain joins TRBV28 and TRBJ2-7, with a possible D match to TRBD2 (5 bases). The CDR3 contains 12 residues. Looked up from germline, CDR1 is MDHEN and CDR2 is SYDVKM. V was shortened by 7 bases and J by 4 bases, with 11 bases between the two germline ends. CDR3 sequence: CASTEGSYEQYF. CDR3 in DNA: TGTGCCAGCACCGAAGGGAGTTACGAGCAGTACTTC. The full variable domain, with the rest looked up from reference TRBV28 and TRBJ2-7, is DVKVTQSSRYLVKRTGEKVFLECVQDMDHENMFWYRQDPGLGLRLIYFSYDVKMKEKGDIPEGYSVSREKKERFSLILESASTNQTSMYLCASTEGSYEQYFGPGTRLTVT.

This clonotype was counted only a few times. J is TRBJ2-3 and V is TRBV19; TRBD2 matches 8 bases. The V and J ends lost 3 bases and 2 bases, in that order; junction bases with no gene match: 10. Germline CDR1 LNHDA, CDR2 SQIVND (reference sequence). The CDR3 is made up of 17 amino acids. CDR3 nucleotide sequence: TGTGCCAGTAGTATCCTACCGGGACTAGGCTACACAGATACGCAGTATTTT. Its translation is CASSILPGLGYTDTQYF. The full variable domain, completed using reference TRBV19 and TRBJ2-3, is DGGITQSPKYLFRKEGQNVTLSCEQNLNHDAMYWYRQDPGQGLRLIYYSQIVNDFQKGDIAEGYSVSREKKESFPLTVTSAQKNPTAFYLCASSILPGLGYTDTQYFGPGTRLTVL.

The V and J genes are TRBV10-3 and TRBJ2-4; D gene uncertain. The germline V gene has CDR1 ENHRY and CDR2 SYGVKD. The CDR3 extends over 15 amino acids. V was trimmed by 3 bases and J by 0 bases, leaving 9 bases between them. The chain's CDR3 is CAISEQLLAKNIQYF. The CDR3 DNA reads TGTGCCATCAGTGAACAACTTTTAGCCAAAAACATTCAGTACTTC.

This clonotype has a handful of counts. The chain is built from TRBV7-2 and TRBJ2-3; D might be TRBD1 (7 bases). Trimming took off 6 bases at V and 2 bases at J, with 15 bases between the two ends. The CDR3 has 15 residues. Germline CDR1 SGHTA, CDR2 FQGNSA. The CDR3 here is CASRTRGDLTDTQYF. In DNA form, the CDR3 reads TGTGCCAGCAGGACCAGGGGGGATCTCACAGATACGCAGTATTTT.

This clonotype was seen more than once but under ten times. The chain has TRBV20-1 and TRBJ1-5; the match to TRBD1 covers 10 bases. The V and J ends lost 2 bases and 6 bases, in that order; junction bases with no gene match: 13. This CDR3 has 17 amino acids. The V gene's germline CDR1 is DFQATT and CDR2 SNEGSKA (reference sequence). This CDR3 is CSARPGSLRTGGQPQHF. The CDR3 DNA reads TGCAGTGCTAGACCGGGCTCCTTACGGACAGGGGGTCAGCCCCAGCATTTT.

This clonotype has just a few counts. The chain couples TRBV7-2 to TRBJ2-1, with TRBD1 matching 7 bases. The CDR3 is 14 residues long. Germline CDR1 is SGHTA and CDR2 is FQGNSA. Germline trimming cut 3 bases from V and 3 bases from J; bases unmatched to any gene: 2. In DNA form, the CDR3 reads TGTGCCAGCAGCTTCCGACAGGGCTACAATGAGCAGTTCTTC. Translating it yields CASSFRQGYNEQFF.

This clonotype was counted ten times or more. This chain links TRBV7-2 with TRBJ2-1; 12 bases line up with TRBD2. Per germline, CDR1 SGHTA and CDR2 FQGNSA. The CDR3 runs to 15 residues. The J segment lost 5 bases and the V segment lost 3 bases, leaving 2 bases of the junction unmatched. The CDR3 is CASSLTSGSHNEQFF. CDR3 nucleotides: TGTGCCAGCAGCTTGACTAGCGGGAGCCACAATGAGCAGTTCTTC.

The chain employs TRBV6-2 or TRBV6-3 and TRBJ2-7; tentatively, D is TRBD1 (5 bases). CDR1 is MNHEY and CDR2 is SVGEGT in the germline V gene. V was trimmed by 0 bases and J by 7 bases, leaving 16 bases between them. The CDR3 has 15 residues. Written as DNA, the CDR3 is TGTGCCAGCAGTTACTCGGACATCCTCTACAATGAGCAGTACTTC. This translates into CASSYSDILYNEQYF.